The T cell receptor beta chain under discussion was sequenced for a study of CD8 T cells in Susac syndrome. The multiple sclerosis control cohort comprised treatment-naive individuals presenting with stable or active relapsing-remitting disease. Negative isolation was applied to CD8+ and CD4+ T cells, and FACS enrichment was applied to TEMRA cells. The CDR3 extends over 15 amino acids. Germline values: CDR1 SGHAT, CDR2 FQNNGV. V lost 4 bases and J lost 8; bases outside the gene matches: 12. Reverse transcription used about 0.45 to 1 ug RNA and random hexamers. The immunoSEQ assay covered 54 Vbeta and 13 Jbeta segments for CDR3. TCRdb re-called the immunoSEQ multiplex PCR reads through MiXCR, storing one row per CDR3 protein. The sample has roughly 130,000 distinct CDR3 sequences; roughly 96% are singletons.

The TCR originated in a human donor with multiple sclerosis. What was sequenced was CD4+ T cells from PBMCs. The chain joins TRBV11-2 to TRBJ1-2; TRBD1 matches 8 bases. CDR3 nucleotide sequence: TGTGCCAGCAGCTCTCGGCGGGACAGGAGTAACGGCTACACCTTC. Its translation: CASSSRRDRSNGYTF.